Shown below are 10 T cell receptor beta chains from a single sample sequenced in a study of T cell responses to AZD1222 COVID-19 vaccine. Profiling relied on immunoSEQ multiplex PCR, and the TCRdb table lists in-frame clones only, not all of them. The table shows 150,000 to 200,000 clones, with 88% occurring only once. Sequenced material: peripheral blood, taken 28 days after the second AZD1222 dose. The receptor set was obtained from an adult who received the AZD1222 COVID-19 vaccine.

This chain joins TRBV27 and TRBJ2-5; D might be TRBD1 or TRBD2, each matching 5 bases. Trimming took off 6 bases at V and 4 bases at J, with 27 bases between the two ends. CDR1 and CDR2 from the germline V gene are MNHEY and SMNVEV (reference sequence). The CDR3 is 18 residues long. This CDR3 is CASSAPTSGGWDPETQYF. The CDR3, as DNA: TGTGCCAGCAGCGCGCCTACCTCCGGAGGTTGGGACCCAGAGACCCAGTACTTC.

The CDR3 is CASTPWREGRNEQFF. In DNA, the CDR3 is TGTGCCAGCACACCCTGGCGGGAGGGCAGGAATGAGCAGTTCTTC. The rearrangement links TRBV6-5 to TRBJ2-1, with 9 bases lining up with TRBD2. The germline V gene has CDR1 MNHEY and CDR2 SVGAGI. The CDR3 contains 15 residues. V dropped 7 bases and J dropped 7; count of bases not matched to a gene: 11.

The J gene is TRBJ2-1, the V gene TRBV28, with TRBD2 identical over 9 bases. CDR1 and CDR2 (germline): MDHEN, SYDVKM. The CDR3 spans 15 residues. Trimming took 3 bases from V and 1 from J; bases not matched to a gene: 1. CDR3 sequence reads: CASSFAGGSYNEQFF. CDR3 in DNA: TGTGCCAGCAGTTTCGCGGGAGGGTCCTACAATGAGCAGTTCTTC. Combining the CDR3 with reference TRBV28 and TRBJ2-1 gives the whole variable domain DVKVTQSSRYLVKRTGEKVFLECVQDMDHENMFWYRQDPGLGLRLIYFSYDVKMKEKGDIPEGYSVSREKKERFSLILESASTNQTSMYLCASSFAGGSYNEQFFGPGTRLTVL.

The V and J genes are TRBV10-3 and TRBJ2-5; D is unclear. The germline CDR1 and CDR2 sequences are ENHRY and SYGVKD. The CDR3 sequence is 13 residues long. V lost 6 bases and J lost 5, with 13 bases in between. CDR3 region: CAIRDGARETQYF. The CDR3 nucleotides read TGTGCCATCAGGGACGGTGCCCGGGAGACCCAGTACTTC.

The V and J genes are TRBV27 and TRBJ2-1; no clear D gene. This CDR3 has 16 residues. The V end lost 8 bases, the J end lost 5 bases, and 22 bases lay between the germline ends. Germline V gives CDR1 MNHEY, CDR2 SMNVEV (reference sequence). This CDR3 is CASRLGFALGNNEQFF. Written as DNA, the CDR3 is TGTGCCAGCCGACTGGGGTTTGCCCTTGGGAACAATGAGCAGTTCTTC.

The CDR3, as DNA: TGCAGCGTTAAATCTCGTGGGAACTACGAGCAGTACTTC. Translated: CSVKSRGNYEQYF. The chain is built from TRBV29-1 and TRBJ2-7; no firm D call. CDR3 size: 13 residues. V gave up 5 bases and J gave up 3 bases, with 14 bases separating them. Germline loops: CDR1 SQVTM, CDR2 ANQGSEA.

The CDR3: CASSFQGDEKLFF. In DNA form, the CDR3 reads TGTGCCAGCAGCTTCCAGGGTGACGAAAAACTGTTTTTT. The gene calls are TRBV7-8 and TRBJ1-4; tentatively, D is TRBD1 (5 bases). This CDR3 region has 13 residues. The germline gives CDR1 SGHVS, CDR2 FQNEAQ. V lost 3 bases, J lost 8 bases, and 10 bases lay in between.

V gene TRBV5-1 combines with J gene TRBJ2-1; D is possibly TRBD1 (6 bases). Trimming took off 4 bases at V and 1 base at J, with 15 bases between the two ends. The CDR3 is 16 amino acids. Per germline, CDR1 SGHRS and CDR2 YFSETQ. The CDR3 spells CASSLSGQLSYNEQFF. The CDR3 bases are TGCGCCAGCAGCCTTAGTGGACAGCTTTCCTACAATGAGCAGTTCTTC.

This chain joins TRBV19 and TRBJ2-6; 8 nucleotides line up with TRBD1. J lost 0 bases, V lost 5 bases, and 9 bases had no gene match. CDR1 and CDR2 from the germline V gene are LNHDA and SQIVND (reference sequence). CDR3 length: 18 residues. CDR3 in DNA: TGTGCCAGTAGTTTACCGGGACAGGTGAACTCTGGGGCCAACGTCCTGACTTTC. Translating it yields CASSLPGQVNSGANVLTF. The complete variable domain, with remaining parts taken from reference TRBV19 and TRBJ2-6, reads DGGITQSPKYLFRKEGQNVTLSCEQNLNHDAMYWYRQDPGQGLRLIYYSQIVNDFQKGDIAEGYSVSREKKESFPLTVTSAQKNPTAFYLCASSLPGQVNSGANVLTFGAGSRLTVL.

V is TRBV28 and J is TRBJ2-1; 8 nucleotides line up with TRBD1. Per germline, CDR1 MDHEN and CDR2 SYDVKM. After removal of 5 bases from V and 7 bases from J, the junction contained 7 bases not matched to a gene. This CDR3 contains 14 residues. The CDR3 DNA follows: TGTGCCAGCAGTCCCAGGACAGGGTGGAATGAGCAGTTCTTC. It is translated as CASSPRTGWNEQFF. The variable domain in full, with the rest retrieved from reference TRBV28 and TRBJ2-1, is DVKVTQSSRYLVKRTGEKVFLECVQDMDHENMFWYRQDPGLGLRLIYFSYDVKMKEKGDIPEGYSVSREKKERFSLILESASTNQTSMYLCASSPRTGWNEQFFGPGTRLTVL.